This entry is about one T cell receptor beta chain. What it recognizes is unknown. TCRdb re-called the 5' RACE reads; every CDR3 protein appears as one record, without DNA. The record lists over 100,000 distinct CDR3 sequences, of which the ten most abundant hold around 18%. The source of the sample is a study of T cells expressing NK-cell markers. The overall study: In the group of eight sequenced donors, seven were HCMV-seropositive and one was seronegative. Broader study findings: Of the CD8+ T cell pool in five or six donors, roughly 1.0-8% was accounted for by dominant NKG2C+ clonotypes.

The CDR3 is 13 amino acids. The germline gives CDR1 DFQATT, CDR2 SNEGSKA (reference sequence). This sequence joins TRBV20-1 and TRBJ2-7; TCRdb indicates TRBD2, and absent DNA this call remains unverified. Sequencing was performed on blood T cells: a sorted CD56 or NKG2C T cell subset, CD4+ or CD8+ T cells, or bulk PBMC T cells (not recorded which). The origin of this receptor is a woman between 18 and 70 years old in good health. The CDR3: CSARWSERDQQYF.